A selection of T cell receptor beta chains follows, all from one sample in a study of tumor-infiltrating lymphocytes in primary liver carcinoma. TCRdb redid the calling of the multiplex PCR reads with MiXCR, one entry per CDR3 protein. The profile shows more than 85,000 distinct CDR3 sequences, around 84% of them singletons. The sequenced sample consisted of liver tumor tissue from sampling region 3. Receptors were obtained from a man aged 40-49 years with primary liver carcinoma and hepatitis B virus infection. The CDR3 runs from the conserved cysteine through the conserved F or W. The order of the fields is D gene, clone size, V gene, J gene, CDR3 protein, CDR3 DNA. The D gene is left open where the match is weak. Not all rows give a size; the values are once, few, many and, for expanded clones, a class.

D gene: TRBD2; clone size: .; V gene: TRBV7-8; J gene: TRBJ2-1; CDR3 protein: CTSGLGSGGRNEQFF; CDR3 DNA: TGTACCAGCGGCTTAGGCTCTGGCGGGAGGAATGAGCAGTTCTTC
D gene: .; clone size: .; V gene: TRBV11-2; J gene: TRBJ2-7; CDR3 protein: CAGCPGGYEQYF; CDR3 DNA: TGTGCCGGCTGTCCCGGGGGCTACGAGCAGTATTTC
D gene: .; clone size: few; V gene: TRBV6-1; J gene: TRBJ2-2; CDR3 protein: CASSGLVITGELLF; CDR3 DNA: TGTGCCAGCAGTGGGTTAGTGATCACCGGGGAGCTGTTATTT
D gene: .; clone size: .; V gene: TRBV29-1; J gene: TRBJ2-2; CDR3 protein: CNVALGGDAGELFF; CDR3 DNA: TGCAACGTTGCTCTGGGTGGGGATGCCGGGGAGCTGTTTTTT
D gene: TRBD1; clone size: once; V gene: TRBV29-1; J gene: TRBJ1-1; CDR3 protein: CSDEEWTGRTEAFF; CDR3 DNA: TGCAGCGATGAAGAATGGACAGGGAGGACTGAGGCTTTCTTT
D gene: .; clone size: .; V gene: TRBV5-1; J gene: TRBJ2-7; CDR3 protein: CATSLVGAASYEQYF; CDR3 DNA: TGCGCTACCAGCTTGGTCGGCGCAGCGTCCTACGAGCAGTACTTC
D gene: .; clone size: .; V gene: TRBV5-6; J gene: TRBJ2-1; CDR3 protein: CASSLDLAGIGYEQFF; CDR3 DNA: TGTGCCAGCAGCTTGGATTTGGCGGGAATCGGCTATGAACAGTTCTTC
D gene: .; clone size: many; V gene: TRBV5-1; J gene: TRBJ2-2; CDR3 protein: CASSSGWGELFF; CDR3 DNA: TGCGCCAGCAGCTCAGGTTGGGGGGAGCTGTTTTTT
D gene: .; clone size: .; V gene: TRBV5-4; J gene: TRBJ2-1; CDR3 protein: CACSPAGSYNQQFF; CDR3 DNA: TGTGCCTGCAGCCCCGCGGGCAGCTACAATCAGCAGTTCTTC
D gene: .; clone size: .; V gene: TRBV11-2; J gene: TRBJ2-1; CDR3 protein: CGSSLSRGTNTYNEQFF; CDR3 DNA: TGTGGCAGCAGCTTATCCCGCGGGACAAATACCTATAATGAGCAGTTCTTC
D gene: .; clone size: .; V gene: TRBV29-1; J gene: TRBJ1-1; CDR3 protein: CSVRKGWGMSTEAFF; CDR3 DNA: TGCAGCGTTCGAAAGGGGTGGGGCATGAGCACTGAAGCTTTCTTT
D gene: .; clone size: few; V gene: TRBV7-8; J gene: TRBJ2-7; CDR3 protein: CASSLSNEQYF; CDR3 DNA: TGTGCCAGCAGCTTATCCAACGAACAATACTTC
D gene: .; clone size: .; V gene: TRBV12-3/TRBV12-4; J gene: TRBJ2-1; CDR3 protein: CASSPLGNEHFF; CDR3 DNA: TGTGCCAGCAGCCCATTAGGCAATGAGCACTTCTTC
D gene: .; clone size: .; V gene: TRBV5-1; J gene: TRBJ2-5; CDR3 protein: CASSLGALHQEIQYF; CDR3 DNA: TGCGCCAGCAGCTTGGGAGCCCTCCACCAAGAGATCCAGTACTTC
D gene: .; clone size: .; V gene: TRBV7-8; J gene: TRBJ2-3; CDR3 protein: CASRPHLESTDTQYF; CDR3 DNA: TGTGCCAGCAGGCCCCATCTAGAAAGCACAGATACGCAGTATTTT
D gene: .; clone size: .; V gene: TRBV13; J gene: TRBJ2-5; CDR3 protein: CTSSPRSGTPETQYF; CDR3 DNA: TGTACCAGCAGCCCCCGGTCCGGGACTCCAGAGACCCAATACTTC
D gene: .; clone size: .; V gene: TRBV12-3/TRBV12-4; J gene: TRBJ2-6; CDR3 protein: CVSSRTRLVPGQASGANVLTF; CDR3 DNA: TGTGTCAGCAGTCGAACCCGACTAGTCCCCGGTCAGGCCTCTGGGGCCAACGTCCTGACTTTC
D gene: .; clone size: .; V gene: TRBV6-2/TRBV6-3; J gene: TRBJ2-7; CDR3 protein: CASSSGMDYEQHF; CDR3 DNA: TGTGCCAGCAGCTCAGGGATGGACTACGAGCAGCACTTC
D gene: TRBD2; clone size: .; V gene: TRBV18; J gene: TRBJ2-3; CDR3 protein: CASSSTGGSTDTQYF; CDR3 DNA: TGTGCCAGCTCGTCGACTGGCGGGAGTACAGATACTCAGTATTTT